These T cell receptor beta chains were read from a single sample in a study of control samples from healthy donors and cancer patients. Profiled with immunoSEQ multiplex PCR; TCRdb holds only in-frame clones, not every one. The data contain 95,000 to 150,000 clones, roughly 84% of them singletons. The sample was blood. Receptor source: a man aged 40-55 years in good health. Both conserved end residues are part of each CDR3. Each record gives: clone size, V gene, J gene, D gene, CDR3 DNA, CDR3 protein. D genes are given only for firm matches. Clone size is shown for a subset of rows, as once, few, many or a class of expanded clone.

-	TRBV24-1	TRBJ1-4	-	TGTGCCACCAGTGACACCCCCCTCGGGGTGACGGATGAAAAACTGTTTTTT	CATSDTPLGVTDEKLFF
-	TRBV11-3	TRBJ1-4	-	TGTGCCAGCAGCTCGGGGGAAAAACTGTTTTTT	CASSSGEKLFF
few	TRBV7-9	TRBJ2-3	-	TGTGCCAGCAGCTCGGCAGATACGCAGTATTTT	CASSSADTQYF
few	TRBV6-2/TRBV6-3	TRBJ1-2	TRBD1	TGTGCCAGCAGCCCCTCACCCGACAGGGTCCATGGCTACACCTTC	CASSPSPDRVHGYTF
-	TRBV7-9	TRBJ2-7	-	TGTGCCAGCAGCGAAAACCGGGACTCTTTATCCTACGAGCAGTACTTC	CASSENRDSLSYEQYF
-	TRBV3-1/TRBV3-2	TRBJ2-3	-	TGTGCCAGCAGCCCCCACCTTGGTACAGCTAGCACAGATACGCAGTATTTT	CASSPHLGTASTDTQYF
-	TRBV7-7	TRBJ2-7	TRBD1	TGTGCCAGCAGCCTCGGGACAGGGGCCGAGCAGTACTTC	CASSLGTGAEQYF
-	TRBV2	TRBJ1-4	TRBD1	TGTGCCAGCAGTGGGACAGGGGTTGCAACTAATGAAAAACTGTTTTTT	CASSGTGVATNEKLFF
-	TRBV11-2	TRBJ1-2	-	TGTGCCAGCAGCTTTAACTCTCCATCGAGGGTCCCAAGCGGCTATGGCTACACCTTC	CASSFNSPSRVPSGYGYTF
-	TRBV13	TRBJ2-7	TRBD2	TGTGCCAGCAGCCCCCAAGAGCGGGGGCCCTCCTACGAGCAGTACTTC	CASSPQERGPSYEQYF
-	TRBV30	TRBJ2-3	TRBD1	TGTGCCTGGAGTGTAAGGACAGGCCCAGCAGATACGCAGTATTTT	CAWSVRTGPADTQYF
-	TRBV25-1	TRBJ2-3	TRBD1	TGTGCCAGCAGTGCACAGGGGTTGAGCACAGATACGCAGTATTTT	CASSAQGLSTDTQYF
-	TRBV25-1	TRBJ1-4	-	TGTGCCAGCAGTGAGTCGGGAAGCGGTGAAAAACTGTTTTTT	CASSESGSGEKLFF
-	TRBV7-9	TRBJ1-1	-	TGTGCCAGCAGCTTGTCAGGGAACACTGAAGCTTTCTTT	CASSLSGNTEAFF
-	TRBV6-5	TRBJ2-5	-	TGTGCCAGCAGACAGGGAAGGGAGACCCAGTACTTC	CASRQGRETQYF
-	TRBV5-1	TRBJ1-6	-	TGCGCCAGCACCTATTCGAACGGGGAAATAGTGAGTTCCCTCCACTTT	CASTYSNGEIVSSLHF
-	TRBV2	TRBJ1-3	-	TGTGCCAGCGTAGGGGGACGGGCGAGTTTTTCTGGAAACACCATATATTTT	CASVGGRASFSGNTIYF
-	TRBV20-1	TRBJ1-2	-	TGCAGTGCTAGTCACGGAGGAGGCTATGGCTACACCTTC	CSASHGGGYGYTF
-	TRBV4-3	TRBJ2-3	-	TGCGCCAGCAGCCAAGATTTTGATAGCACAGATACGCAGTATTTT	CASSQDFDSTDTQYF
-	TRBV10-1	TRBJ1-1	-	TGCGCCAGCAGTGGTAACATGAACACTGAAGCTTTCTTT	CASSGNMNTEAFF
-	TRBV4-2	TRBJ1-4	-	TGTGCCAGCAGCCAAGACCCAACGGCTGAAAAACTGTTTTTT	CASSQDPTAEKLFF
-	TRBV7-2	TRBJ2-4	-	TGTGCCAGCAGCTTAGAGTACGGAACGGGGGCAGCCAAAAACATTCAGTACTTC	CASSLEYGTGAAKNIQYF
-	TRBV5-6	TRBJ2-5	TRBD1	TGTGCCAGCAGCTTGACTCCTGGGACAGGGCGAGGCGAGACCCAGTACTTC	CASSLTPGTGRGETQYF
-	TRBV24-1	TRBJ2-5	-	TGTGCCACCAGTGGCTGGGTCCAAGAGACCCAGTACTTC	CATSGWVQETQYF
-	TRBV7-8	TRBJ2-3	TRBD2	TGTGCCAGCAGCTTATCCAGCGGGGAGGGGGATACGCAGTATTTT	CASSLSSGEGDTQYF
-	TRBV14	TRBJ2-3	-	TGTGCCAGCAGCCTCCGGGACGAAGGGCAGTATTTT	CASSLRDEGQYF
-	TRBV11-3	TRBJ2-7	TRBD1	TGTGCCAGCAGCTTAGAACAGGGGATAGGCGAGCAGTACTTC	CASSLEQGIGEQYF
-	TRBV24-1	TRBJ1-4	TRBD1	TGTGCCACCAGTGCCCCAGACAGGGAACCTGAAAAACTGTTTTTT	CATSAPDREPEKLFF